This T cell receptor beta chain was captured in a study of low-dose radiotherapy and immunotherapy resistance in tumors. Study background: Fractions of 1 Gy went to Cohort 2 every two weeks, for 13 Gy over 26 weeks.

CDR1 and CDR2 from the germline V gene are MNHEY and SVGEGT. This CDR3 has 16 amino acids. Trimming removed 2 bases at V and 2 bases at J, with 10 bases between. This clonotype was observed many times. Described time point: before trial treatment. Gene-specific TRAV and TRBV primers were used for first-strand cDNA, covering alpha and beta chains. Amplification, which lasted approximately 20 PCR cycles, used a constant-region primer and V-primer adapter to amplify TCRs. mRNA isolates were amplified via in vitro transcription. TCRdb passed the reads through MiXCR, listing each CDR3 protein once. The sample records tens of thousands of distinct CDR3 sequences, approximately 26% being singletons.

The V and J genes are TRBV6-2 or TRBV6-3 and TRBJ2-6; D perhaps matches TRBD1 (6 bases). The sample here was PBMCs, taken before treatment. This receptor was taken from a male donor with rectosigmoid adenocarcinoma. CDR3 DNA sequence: TGTGCCAGCAGTTACGGCAGGGGTGCTGGGGCCAACGTCCTGACTTTC. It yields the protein CASSYGRGAGANVLTF.